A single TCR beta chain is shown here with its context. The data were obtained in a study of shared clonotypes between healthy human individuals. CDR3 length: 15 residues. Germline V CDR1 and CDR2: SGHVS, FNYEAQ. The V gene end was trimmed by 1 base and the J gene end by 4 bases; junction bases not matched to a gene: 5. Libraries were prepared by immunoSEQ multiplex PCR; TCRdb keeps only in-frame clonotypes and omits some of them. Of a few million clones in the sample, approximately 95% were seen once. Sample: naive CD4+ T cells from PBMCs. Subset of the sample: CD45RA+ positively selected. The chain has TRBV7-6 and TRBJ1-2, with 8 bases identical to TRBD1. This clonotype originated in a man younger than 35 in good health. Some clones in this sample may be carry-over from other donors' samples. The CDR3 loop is CASSLDRQGAYGYTF. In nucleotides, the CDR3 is TGTGCCAGCAGCTTAGACCGGCAGGGGGCCTATGGCTACACCTTC.